What follows is one T cell receptor beta chain and its context. The sample comes from a study of control samples from healthy donors and cancer patients. V lost 2 bases and J lost 1; bases outside the gene matches: 17. CDR3 length equals 20 residues. Germline assignment: CDR1 MNHNS and CDR2 SASEGT. The method was immunoSEQ multiplex PCR; TCRdb's version includes in-frame clones alone and lacks a portion of them. Among about 160,000 clones listed, 85% to 95% were seen once. Material: blood. This chain joins TRBV6-1 and TRBJ2-7; 10 bases map to TRBD2. This clonotype was obtained from a woman aged 40-49 years in good health. The CDR3 reads CASSEWASGSFSRESYEQYF. CDR3 sequence (DNA): TGTGCCAGCAGTGAATGGGCTAGCGGGAGTTTTAGTAGGGAATCCTACGAGCAGTACTTC.